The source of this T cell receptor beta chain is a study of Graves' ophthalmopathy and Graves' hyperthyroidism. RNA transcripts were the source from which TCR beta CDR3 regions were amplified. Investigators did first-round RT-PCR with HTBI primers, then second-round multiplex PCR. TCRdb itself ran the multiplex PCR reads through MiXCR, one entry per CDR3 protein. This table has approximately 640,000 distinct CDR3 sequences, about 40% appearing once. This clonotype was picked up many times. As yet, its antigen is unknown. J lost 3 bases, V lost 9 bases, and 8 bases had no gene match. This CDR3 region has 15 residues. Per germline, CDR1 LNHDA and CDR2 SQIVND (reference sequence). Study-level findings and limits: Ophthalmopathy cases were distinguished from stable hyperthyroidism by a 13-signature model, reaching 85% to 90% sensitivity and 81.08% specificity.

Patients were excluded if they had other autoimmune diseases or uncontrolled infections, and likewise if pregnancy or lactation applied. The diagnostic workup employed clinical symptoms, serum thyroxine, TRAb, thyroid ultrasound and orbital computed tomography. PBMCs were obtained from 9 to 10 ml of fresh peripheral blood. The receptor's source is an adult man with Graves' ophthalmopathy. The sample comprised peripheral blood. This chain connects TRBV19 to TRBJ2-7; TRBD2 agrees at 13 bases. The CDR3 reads CASSLRTSGSYEQYF. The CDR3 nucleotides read TGTGCCAGCAGCTTAAGGACTAGCGGGAGCTACGAGCAGTACTTC.